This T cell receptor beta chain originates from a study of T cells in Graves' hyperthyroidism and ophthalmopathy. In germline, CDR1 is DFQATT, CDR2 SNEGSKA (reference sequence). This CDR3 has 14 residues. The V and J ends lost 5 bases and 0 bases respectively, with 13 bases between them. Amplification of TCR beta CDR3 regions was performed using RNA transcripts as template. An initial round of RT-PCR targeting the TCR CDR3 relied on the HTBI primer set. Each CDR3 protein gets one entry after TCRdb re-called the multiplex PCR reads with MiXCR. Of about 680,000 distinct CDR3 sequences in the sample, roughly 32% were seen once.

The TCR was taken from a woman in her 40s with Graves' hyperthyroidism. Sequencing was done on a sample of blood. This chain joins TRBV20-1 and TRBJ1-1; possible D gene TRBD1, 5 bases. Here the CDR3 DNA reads TGCAGTGCTGGGCGGGACGGCTTGAACACTGAAGCTTTCTTT. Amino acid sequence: CSAGRDGLNTEAFF.